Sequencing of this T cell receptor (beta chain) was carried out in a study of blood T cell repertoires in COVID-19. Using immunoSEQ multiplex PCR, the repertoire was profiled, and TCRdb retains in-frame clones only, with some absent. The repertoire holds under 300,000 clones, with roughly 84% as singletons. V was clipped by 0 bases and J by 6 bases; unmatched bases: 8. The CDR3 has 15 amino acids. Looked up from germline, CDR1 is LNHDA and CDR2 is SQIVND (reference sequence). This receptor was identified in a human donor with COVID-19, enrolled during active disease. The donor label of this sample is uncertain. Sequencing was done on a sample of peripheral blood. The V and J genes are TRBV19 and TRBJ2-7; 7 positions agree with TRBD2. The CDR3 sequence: CASSIDRRGRTEQYF. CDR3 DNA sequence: TGTGCCAGTAGTATAGATCGGCGCGGGAGAACCGAGCAGTACTTC.